A single T cell receptor beta chain is shown here with its context. The antigen is unknown. This specimen belongs to a study of blood T cells in healthy people across ages. The CDR3 is made up of 14 amino acids. CDR1 is DFQATT, CDR2 SNEGSKA, per germline (reference sequence). Study-wide findings and caveats: PBMCs were not sorted, which prevented a conclusive comparison of naive versus antigen-experienced cells. Higher diversity and more naive CD4+ cells were features of long-lived donors, compared to aged donors.

PCR was performed a second time for about 7 to 11 cycles using a sample-barcoded 5' primer and a J-beta primer mix. TCRdb used MiXCR to reprocess the 5' RACE reads, holding one entry per CDR3 protein. Of around 780,000 distinct CDR3 sequences in the sample, 56% were seen once. The chain has TRBV20-1 and TRBJ1-2, with 7 bases lining up with TRBD1. The sample was blood. This TCR was recovered from a man between 35 and 55 years old in good health. CDR3 loop: CSSRQGSVNYGYTF. CDR3 bases: TGCAGCTCACGACAGGGCTCAGTCAACTATGGCTACACCTTC.